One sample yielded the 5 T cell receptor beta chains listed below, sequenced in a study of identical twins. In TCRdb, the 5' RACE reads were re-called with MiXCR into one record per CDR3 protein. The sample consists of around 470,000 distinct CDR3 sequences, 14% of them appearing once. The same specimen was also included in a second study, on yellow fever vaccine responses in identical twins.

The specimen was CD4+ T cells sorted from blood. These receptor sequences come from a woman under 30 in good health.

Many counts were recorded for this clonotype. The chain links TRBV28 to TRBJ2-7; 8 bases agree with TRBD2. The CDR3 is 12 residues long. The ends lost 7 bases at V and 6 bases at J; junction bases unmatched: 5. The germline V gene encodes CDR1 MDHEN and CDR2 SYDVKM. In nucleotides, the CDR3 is TGTGCCAGCAAGGGGACTAGGGCCGAGCAGTACTTC. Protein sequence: CASKGTRAEQYF.

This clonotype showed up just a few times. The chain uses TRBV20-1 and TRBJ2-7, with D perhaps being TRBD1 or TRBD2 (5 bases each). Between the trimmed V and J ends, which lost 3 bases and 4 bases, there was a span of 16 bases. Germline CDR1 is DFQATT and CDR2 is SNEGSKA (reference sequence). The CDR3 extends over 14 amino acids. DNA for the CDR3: TGCAGTGCTAGGGGACCTGTGGGACCATACGAGCAGTACTTC. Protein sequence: CSARGPVGPYEQYF.

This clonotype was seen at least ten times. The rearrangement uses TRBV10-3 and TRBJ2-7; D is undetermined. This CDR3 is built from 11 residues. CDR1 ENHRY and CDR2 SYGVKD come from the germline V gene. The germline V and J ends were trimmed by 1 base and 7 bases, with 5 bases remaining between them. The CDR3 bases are TGTGCCATCAGTGAGTTCGGGGAGCAGTACTTC. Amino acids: CAISEFGEQYF.

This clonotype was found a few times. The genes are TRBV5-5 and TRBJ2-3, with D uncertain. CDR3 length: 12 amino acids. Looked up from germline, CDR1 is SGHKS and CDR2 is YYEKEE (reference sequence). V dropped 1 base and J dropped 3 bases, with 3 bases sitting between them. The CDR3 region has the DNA TGTGCCAGCAGCTTGATGACAGATACGCAGTATTTT. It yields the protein CASSLMTDTQYF.

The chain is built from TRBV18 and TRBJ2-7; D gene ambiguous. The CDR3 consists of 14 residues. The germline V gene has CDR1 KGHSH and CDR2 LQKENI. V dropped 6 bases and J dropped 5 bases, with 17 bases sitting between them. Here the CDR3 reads CASSGPRDWDEQYF. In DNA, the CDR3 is TGTGCCAGCTCCGGACCCCGCGATTGGGACGAGCAGTACTTC. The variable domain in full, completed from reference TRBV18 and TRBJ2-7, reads NAGVMQNPRHLVRRRGQEARLRCSPMKGHSHVYWYRQLPEEGLKFMVYLQKENIIDESGMPKERFSAEFPKEGPSILRIQQVVRGDSAAYFCASSGPRDWDEQYFGPGTRLTVT.